This T cell receptor beta chain was documented in a study of blood T cell repertoires in COVID-19. Study details: Italy, Spain and the United States were the sources of the convalescent and acute COVID-19 samples.

Using immunoSEQ multiplex PCR, the repertoire was profiled, and TCRdb retains in-frame clones only, with some absent. The sample consists of about 420,000 clones, 80% to 90% of them appearing once. Losses at the gene ends were 0 bases for V and 6 bases for J; bases not matched to a gene: 7. The CDR3 is 15 amino acids. Germline V CDR1 and CDR2: LGHNA, YNFKEQ. The specimen was peripheral blood. This TCR was sampled from a man in his late teens or twenties with COVID-19, enrolled during active disease. The V call is TRBV4-2, the J call TRBJ2-7, with TRBD2 matching 8 bases. The chain's CDR3 is CASSQDGTRISEQYF. The CDR3 DNA follows: TGTGCCAGCAGCCAAGATGGGACTAGGATCTCCGAGCAGTACTTC.